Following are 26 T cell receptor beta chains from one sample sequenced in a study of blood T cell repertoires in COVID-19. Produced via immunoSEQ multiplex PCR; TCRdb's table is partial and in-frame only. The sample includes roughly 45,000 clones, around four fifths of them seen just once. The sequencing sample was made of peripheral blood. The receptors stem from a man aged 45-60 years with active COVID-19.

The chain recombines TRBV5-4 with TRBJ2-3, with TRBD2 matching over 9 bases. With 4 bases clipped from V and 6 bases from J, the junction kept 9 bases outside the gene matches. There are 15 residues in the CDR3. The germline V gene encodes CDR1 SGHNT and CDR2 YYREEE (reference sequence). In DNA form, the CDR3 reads TGTGCCAGCAGCGTAGCGGGAGTAAGCGTTGATACGCAGTATTTT. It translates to CASSVAGVSVDTQYF.

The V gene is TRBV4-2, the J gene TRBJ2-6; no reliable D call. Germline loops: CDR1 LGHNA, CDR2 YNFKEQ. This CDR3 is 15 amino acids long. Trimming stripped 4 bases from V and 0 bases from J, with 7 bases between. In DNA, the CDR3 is TGTGCCAGCAGCCGGCAAGACTCTGGGGCCAACGTCCTGACTTTC. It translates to CASSRQDSGANVLTF.

Here the CDR3 DNA reads TGCAGCGTTGACAGCGCGAACACCGGGGAGCTGTTTTTT. Translation gives CSVDSANTGELFF. The rearrangement uses TRBV29-1 and TRBJ2-2; D is unclear. Trimming removed 3 bases at V and 0 bases at J, with 5 bases between. Germline CDR1 reads SQVTM; CDR2 reads ANQGSEA. The CDR3 totals 13 residues.

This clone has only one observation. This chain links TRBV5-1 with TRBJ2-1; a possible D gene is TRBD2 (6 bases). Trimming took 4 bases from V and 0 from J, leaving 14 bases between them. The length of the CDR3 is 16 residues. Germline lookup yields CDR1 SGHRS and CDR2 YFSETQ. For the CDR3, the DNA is TGCGCCAGCAGCAGAACGGTGGGGGGCTCCTACAATGAGCAGTTCTTC. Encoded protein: CASSRTVGGSYNEQFF.

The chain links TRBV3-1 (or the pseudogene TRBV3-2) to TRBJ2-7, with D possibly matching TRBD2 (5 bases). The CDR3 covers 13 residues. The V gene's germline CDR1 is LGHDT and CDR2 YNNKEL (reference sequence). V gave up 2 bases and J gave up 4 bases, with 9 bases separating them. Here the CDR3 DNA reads TGTGCCAGCAGCCAACGAGGAGGATACGAGCAGTACTTC. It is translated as CASSQRGGYEQYF.

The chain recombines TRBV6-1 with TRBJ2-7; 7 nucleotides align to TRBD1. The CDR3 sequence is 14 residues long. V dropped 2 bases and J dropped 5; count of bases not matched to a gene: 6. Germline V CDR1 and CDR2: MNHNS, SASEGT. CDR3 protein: CASSERGQRHEQYF. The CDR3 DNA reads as TGTGCCAGCAGTGAAAGGGGACAGCGCCACGAGCAGTACTTC.

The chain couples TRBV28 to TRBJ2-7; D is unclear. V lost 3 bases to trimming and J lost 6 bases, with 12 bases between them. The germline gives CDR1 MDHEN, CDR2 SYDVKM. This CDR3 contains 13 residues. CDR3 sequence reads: CASSLHPSGEQYF. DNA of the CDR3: TGTGCCAGCAGTTTGCACCCCTCAGGCGAGCAGTACTTC.

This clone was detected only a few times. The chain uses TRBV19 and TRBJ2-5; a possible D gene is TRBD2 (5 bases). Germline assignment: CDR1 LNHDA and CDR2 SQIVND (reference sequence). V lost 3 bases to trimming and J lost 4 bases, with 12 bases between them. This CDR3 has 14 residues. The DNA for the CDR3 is TGTGCCAGTAGTATTTCGGGGTCTGGAGAGACCCAGTACTTC. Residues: CASSISGSGETQYF.

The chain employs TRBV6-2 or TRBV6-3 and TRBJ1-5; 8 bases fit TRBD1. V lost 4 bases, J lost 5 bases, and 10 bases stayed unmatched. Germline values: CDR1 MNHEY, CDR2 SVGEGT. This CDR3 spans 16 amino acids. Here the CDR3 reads CASSSLQGALYQPQHF. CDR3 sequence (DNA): TGTGCCAGCAGTTCCCTCCAGGGGGCTTTATATCAGCCCCAGCATTTT.

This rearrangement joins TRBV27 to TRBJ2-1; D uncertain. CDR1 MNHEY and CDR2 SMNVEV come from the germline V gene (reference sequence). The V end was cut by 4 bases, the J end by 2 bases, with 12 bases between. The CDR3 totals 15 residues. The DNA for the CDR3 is TGTGCCAGCAGTTATATACGGTCCGCCTACAATGAGCAGTTCTTC. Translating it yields CASSYIRSAYNEQFF.

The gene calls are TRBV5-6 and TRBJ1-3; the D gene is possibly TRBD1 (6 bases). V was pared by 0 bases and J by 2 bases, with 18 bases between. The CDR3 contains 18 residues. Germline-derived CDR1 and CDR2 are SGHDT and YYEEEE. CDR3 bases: TGTGCCAGCAGCTTGGTTCGGCGAAAAACAGGGACTGGAAACACCATATATTTT. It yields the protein CASSLVRRKTGTGNTIYF.

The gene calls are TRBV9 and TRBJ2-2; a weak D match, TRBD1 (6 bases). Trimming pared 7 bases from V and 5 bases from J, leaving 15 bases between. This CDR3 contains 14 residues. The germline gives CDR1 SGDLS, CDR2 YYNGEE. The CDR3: CASEYRDGTGELFF. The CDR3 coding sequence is TGTGCCAGCGAATACAGGGACGGGACCGGGGAGCTGTTTTTT. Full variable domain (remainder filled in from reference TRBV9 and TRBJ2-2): DSGVTQTPKHLITATGQRVTLRCSPRSGDLSVYWYQQSLDQGLQFLIQYYNGEERAKGNILERFSAQQFPDLHSELNLSSLELGDSALYFCASEYRDGTGELFFGEGSRLTVL.

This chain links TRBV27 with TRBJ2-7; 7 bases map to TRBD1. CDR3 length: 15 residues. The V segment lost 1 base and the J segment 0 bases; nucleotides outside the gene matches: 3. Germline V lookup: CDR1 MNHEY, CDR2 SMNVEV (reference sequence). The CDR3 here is CASSLWGTASYEQYF. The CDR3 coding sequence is TGTGCCAGCAGTTTATGGGGGACAGCCTCCTACGAGCAGTACTTC.

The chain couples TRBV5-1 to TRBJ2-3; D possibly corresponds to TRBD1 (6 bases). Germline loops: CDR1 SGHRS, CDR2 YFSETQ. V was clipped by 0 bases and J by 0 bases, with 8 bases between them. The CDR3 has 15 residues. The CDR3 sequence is CASSLEQGSTDTQYF. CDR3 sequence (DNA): TGCGCCAGCAGCTTGGAGCAGGGGAGCACAGATACGCAGTATTTT. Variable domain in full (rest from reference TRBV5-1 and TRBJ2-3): KAGVTQTPRYLIKTRGQQVTLSCSPISGHRSVSWYQQTPGQGLQFLFEYFSETQRNKGNFPGRFSGRQFSNSRSEMNVSTLELGDSALYLCASSLEQGSTDTQYFGPGTRLTVL.

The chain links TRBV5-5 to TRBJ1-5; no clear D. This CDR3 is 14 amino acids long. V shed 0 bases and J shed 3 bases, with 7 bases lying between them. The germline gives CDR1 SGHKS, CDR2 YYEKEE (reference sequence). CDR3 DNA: TGTGCCAGCAGCTTGGGAGGCTACAATCAGCCCCAGCATTTT. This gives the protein CASSLGGYNQPQHF.

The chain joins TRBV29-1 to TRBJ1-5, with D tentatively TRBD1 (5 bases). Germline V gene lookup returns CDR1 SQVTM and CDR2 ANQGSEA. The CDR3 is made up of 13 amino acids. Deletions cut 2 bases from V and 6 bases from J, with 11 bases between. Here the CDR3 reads CSVEQGLGQPQHF. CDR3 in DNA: TGCAGCGTTGAACAGGGTCTCGGTCAGCCCCAGCATTTT.

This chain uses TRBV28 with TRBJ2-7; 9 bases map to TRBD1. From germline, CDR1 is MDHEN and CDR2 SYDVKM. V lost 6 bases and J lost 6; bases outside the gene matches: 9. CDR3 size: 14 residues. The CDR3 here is CASRTGNRGREQYF. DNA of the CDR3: TGTGCCAGCAGAACCGGGAACAGGGGGCGCGAGCAGTACTTC.

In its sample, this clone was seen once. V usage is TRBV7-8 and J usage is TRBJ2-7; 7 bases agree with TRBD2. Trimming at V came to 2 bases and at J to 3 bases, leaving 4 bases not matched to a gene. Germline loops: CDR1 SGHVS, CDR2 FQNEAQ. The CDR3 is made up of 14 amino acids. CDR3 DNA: TGTGCCAGCAGCTTATGGCGGGGGTACTACGAGCAGTACTTC. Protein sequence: CASSLWRGYYEQYF. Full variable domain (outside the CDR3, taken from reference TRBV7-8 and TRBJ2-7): GAGVSQSPRYKVAKRGQDVALRCDPISGHVSLFWYQQALGQGPEFLTYFQNEAQLDKSGLPSDRFFAERPEGSVSTLKIQRTQQEDSAVYLCASSLWRGYYEQYFGPGTRLTVT.

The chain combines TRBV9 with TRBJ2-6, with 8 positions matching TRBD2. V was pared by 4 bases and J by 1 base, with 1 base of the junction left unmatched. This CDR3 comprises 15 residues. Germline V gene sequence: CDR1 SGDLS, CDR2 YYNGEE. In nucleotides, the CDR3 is TGTGCCAGCAGCAAGCGGGGGTCTGGGGCCAACGTCCTGACTTTC. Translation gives CASSKRGSGANVLTF.

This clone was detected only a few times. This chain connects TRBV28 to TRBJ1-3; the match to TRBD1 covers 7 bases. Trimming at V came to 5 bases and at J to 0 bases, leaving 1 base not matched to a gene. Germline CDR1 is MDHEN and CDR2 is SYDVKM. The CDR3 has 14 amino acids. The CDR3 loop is CASSGTASGNTIYF. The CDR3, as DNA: TGTGCCAGCAGTGGGACAGCCTCTGGAAACACCATATATTTT.

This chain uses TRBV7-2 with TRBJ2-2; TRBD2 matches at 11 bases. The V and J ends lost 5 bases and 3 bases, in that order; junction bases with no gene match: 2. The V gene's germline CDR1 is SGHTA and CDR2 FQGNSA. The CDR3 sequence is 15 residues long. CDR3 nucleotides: TGTGCCAGCAGCCCTAGCGGGGGGTACACCGGGGAGCTGTTTTTT. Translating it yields CASSPSGGYTGELFF.

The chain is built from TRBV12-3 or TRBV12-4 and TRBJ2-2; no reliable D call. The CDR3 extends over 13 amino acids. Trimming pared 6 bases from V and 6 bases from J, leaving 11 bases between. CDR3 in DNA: TGTGCCAGCAGGCCTCGCGCGTCCGGGGAGCTGTTTTTT. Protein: CASRPRASGELFF.

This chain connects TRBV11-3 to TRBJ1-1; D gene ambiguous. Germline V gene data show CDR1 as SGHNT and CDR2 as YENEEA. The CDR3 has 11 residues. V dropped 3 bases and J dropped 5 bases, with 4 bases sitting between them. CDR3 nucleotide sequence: TGTGCCAGCAGCTTGAGGACTGAAGCTTTCTTT. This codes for CASSLRTEAFF.

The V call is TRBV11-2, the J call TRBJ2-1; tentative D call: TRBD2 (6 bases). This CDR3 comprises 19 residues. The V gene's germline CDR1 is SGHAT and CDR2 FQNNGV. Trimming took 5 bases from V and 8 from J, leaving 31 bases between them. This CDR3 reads CASSHGWILRGLVGDEQFF. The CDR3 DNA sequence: TGTGCCAGCAGCCACGGGTGGATACTTCGGGGGTTGGTGGGCGATGAGCAGTTCTTC. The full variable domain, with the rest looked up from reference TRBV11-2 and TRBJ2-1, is EAGVAQSPRYKIIEKRQSVAFWCNPISGHATLYWYQQILGQGPKLLIQFQNNGVVDDSQLPKDRFSAERLKGVDSTLKIQPAKLEDSAVYLCASSHGWILRGLVGDEQFFGPGTRLTVL.

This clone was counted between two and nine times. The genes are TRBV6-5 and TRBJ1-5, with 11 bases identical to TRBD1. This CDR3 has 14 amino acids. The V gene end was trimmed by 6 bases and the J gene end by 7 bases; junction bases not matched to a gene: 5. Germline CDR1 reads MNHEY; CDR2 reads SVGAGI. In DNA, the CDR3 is TGTGCCAGCAGCGGACAGGGGGCATCCCAGCCCCAGCATTTT. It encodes CASSGQGASQPQHF.

Written as DNA, the CDR3 is TGTGCCAGCAGCTTGGCTGCCGGAGGCACCATATATTTT. Translation: CASSLAAGGTIYF. The chain joins TRBV5-4 to TRBJ1-3; D is unclear. This CDR3 comprises 13 residues. V lost 0 bases to trimming and J lost 9 bases, with 10 bases between them. Germline CDR1 SGHNT, CDR2 YYREEE (reference sequence).